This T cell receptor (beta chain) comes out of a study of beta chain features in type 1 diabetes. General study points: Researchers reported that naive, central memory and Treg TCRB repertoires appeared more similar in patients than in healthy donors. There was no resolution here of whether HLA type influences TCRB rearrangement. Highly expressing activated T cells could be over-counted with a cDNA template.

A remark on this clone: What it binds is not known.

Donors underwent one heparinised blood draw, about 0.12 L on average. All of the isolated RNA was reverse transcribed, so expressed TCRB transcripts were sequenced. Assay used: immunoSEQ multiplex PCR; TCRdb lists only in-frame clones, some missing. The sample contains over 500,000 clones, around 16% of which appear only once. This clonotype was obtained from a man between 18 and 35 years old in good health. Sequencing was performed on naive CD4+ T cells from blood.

CDR3 sequence reads: CASRQGMNTEAFF. CDR3 coding DNA: TGTGCCAGCAGGCAGGGCATGAACACTGAAGCTTTCTTT. The chain uses TRBV7-3 and TRBJ1-1; a possible D gene is TRBD1 (5 bases). Trimming removed 6 bases from V and 0 bases from J, with 8 bases in between. The CDR3 totals 13 residues. The germline CDR1 and CDR2 sequences are SGHTA and FQGTGA.